One and the same sample provided the 7 T cell receptor beta chains below, sequenced in a study of post-analysis software for immune sequencing data. Notes on the study in general: The study found TRBV5-6, TRBV5-1 and TRBV20-1 among about five TRBV segments more frequent in patients than controls.

The TCR beta cDNA libraries carried unique molecular identifiers. MiXCR was run by TCRdb on the PCR reads, yielding one entry per CDR3 protein. The sample lists about 760,000 distinct CDR3 sequences; roughly 27% were seen once. Their antigen targets remain unknown. Sequencing was done on a sample of blood. Every receptor here comes from a girl aged 10-17 years with multiple sclerosis.

Notes on this clonotype: The junction departs from the called germline gene at one end, perhaps through a read error. The V gene is TRBV12-3 or TRBV12-4, the J gene TRBJ1-1; unclear D gene. The CDR3 runs 13 residues. The DNA for the CDR3 is TGTGCCAACAGTTTTTGGGAAGGCACTGAAGCTTTCTTT. It codes for CANSFWEGTEAFF.

A remark on this clonotype: One base away lies a much larger clone, so this may be a sequencing read error. The rearrangement joins TRBV4-3 to TRBJ2-5, with D perhaps matching TRBD2 (6 bases). Germline-derived CDR1 and CDR2 are LGHNA and YSLEER. This CDR3 spans 14 amino acids. Trimming took 1 base from V and 11 from J, leaving 17 bases between them. The CDR3 loop reads CASSQVAGRREQYF. In DNA, the CDR3 is TGCGCCAGCAGCCAAGTAGCCGGGAGAAGGGAGCAGTACTTC.

This clonotype was counted a few times. This chain links TRBV6-4 with TRBJ1-1; D not certain. Per germline, CDR1 MRHNA and CDR2 SNTAGT. The CDR3 loop spans 13 amino acids. V lost 6 bases and J lost 10, with 18 bases in between. This CDR3 is CASSGNPEKGAFF. CDR3 in DNA: TGTGCCAGCAGCGGGAACCCCGAAAAGGGAGCTTTCTTT.

V gene TRBV12-3 or TRBV12-4 combines with J gene TRBJ2-3; no firm D call. V lost 8 bases, J lost 1 base, and 4 bases lay in between. This CDR3 comprises 11 residues. The CDR3 reads CASVGTDTQYF. CDR3 nucleotide sequence: TGTGCCAGCGTCGGCACAGATACGCAGTATTTT.

This chain connects TRBV12-3 or TRBV12-4 to TRBJ1-1; D unresolved. The CDR3 has 16 residues. Deletions cut 3 bases from V and 0 bases from J, with 14 bases between. CDR3 nucleotide sequence: TGTGCCAGCAGTTTGTTCGCGACACCCATGAACACTGAAGCTTTCTTT. Its protein is CASSLFATPMNTEAFF.

This clonotype came up a few times. This chain connects TRBV10-3 to TRBJ1-6; 8 bases match TRBD1. Germline V gene sequence: CDR1 ENHRY, CDR2 SYGVKD. J was trimmed by 0 bases and V by 6 bases; bases with no gene match: 7. This CDR3 is built from 17 residues. The CDR3 protein is CAIRGTGASSYNSPLHF. The CDR3 DNA sequence: TGTGCCATCAGGGGGACAGGCGCGAGCTCCTATAATTCACCCCTCCACTTT.

The rearrangement joins TRBV25-1 to TRBJ2-7; 8 bases are shared with TRBD2. The CDR3 runs 15 residues. CDR1 is MGHDK, CDR2 SYGVNS, per germline. V dropped 0 bases and J dropped 3; count of bases not matched to a gene: 4. CDR3 DNA: TGTGCCAGCAGTGAATATAGCGGGAACGACTACGAGCAGTACTTC. It specifies CASSEYSGNDYEQYF.